The sequence of this T cell receptor (beta chain) was determined in a study of blood T cell repertoires in COVID-19. Study summary: Some COVID-19 samples were acute and others convalescent; all came from the United States, Italy and Spain. The analysed material was cDNA or gDNA that came from T cells, B-cell-depleted T cells, or PBMCs.

The CDR3 runs 12 residues. Germline V gene sequence: CDR1 SQVTM, CDR2 ANQGSEA. With 8 bases clipped from V and 4 bases from J, the junction kept 7 bases outside the gene matches. Source study methods: Reference gene primer amplification yielded estimated nucleated cell counts. Using immunoSEQ multiplex PCR, the repertoire was profiled, and TCRdb retains in-frame clones only, with some absent. That table gives V, J and clone size, and the DNA gave D and trimming. The table has around 250,000 clones, more than 75% seen once; the top ten hold approximately 9.7%. This clonotype originated in a man aged 40-50 years with active or convalescent COVID-19. The chain joins TRBV29-1 to TRBJ1-2; 7 bases agree with TRBD1. The sequenced material came from peripheral blood. The CDR3 sequence: CSITGVSYGYTF. CDR3 nucleotides: TGCAGCATCACAGGGGTCAGCTATGGCTACACCTTC.